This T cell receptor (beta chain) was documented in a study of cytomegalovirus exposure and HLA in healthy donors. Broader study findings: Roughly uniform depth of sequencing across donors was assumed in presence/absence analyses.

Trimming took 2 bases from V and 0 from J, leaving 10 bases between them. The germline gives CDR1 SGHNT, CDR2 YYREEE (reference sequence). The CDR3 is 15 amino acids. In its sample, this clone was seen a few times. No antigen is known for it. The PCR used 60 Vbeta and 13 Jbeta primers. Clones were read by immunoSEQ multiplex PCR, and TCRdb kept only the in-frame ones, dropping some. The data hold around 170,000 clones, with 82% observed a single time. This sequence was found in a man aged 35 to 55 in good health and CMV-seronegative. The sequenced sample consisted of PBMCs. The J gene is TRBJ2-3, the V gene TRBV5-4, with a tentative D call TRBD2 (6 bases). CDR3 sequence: CASSFLTSSTDTQYF. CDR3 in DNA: TGTGCCAGCAGCTTCCTGACTAGTAGCACAGATACGCAGTATTTT.